This T cell receptor beta chain is drawn from a study of cytomegalovirus exposure and HLA in healthy donors. General study points: Several of the most significant clusters appeared linked to common viral pathogens, based on a later analysis. A later analysis linked a missense DCLRE1C variant to TCR beta V- and J-gene trimming. Of the V segments, some could not be distinguished, including TRBV6-2 and TRBV6-3, and were excluded.

Germline V lookup: CDR1 SGHTS, CDR2 YDEGEE. This CDR3 region has 13 residues. The V and J ends lost 4 bases and 7 bases respectively, with 14 bases between them. PCR involved 60 Vbeta and 13 Jbeta primers. The table came from immunoSEQ multiplex PCR; TCRdb's copy has only in-frame clones and leaves some out. The sample lists around 140,000 clones; roughly 8.8% were seen once. In this sample, this clone turned up a few times. Its cognate antigen is unknown. The sample consisted of PBMCs. The genes are TRBV5-8 and TRBJ2-5; tentative D call: TRBD2 (6 bases). This TCR derives from a woman aged 40 to 55 in good health and CMV-seropositive. This CDR3 reads CASSPTSSPTQYF. CDR3 nucleotide sequence: TGTGCCAGCAGCCCGACTAGTTCCCCGACCCAGTACTTC.